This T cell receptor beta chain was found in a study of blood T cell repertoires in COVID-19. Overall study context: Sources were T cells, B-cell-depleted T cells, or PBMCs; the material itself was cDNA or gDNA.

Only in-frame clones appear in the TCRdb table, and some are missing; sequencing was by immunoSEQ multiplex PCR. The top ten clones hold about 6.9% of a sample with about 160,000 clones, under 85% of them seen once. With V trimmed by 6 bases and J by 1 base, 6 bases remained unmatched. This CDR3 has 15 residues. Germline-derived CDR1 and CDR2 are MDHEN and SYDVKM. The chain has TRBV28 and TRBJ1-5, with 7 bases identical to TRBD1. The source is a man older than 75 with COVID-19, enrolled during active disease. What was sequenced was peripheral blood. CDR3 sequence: CASRTTGMSNQPQHF. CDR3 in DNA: TGTGCCAGCAGGACGACAGGGATGAGCAATCAGCCCCAGCATTTT. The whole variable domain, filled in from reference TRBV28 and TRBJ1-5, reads DVKVTQSSRYLVKRTGEKVFLECVQDMDHENMFWYRQDPGLGLRLIYFSYDVKMKEKGDIPEGYSVSREKKERFSLILESASTNQTSMYLCASRTTGMSNQPQHFGDGTRLSIL.